This TCR beta chain was identified during a study of shared clonotypes between healthy human individuals. Study-level points and caveats: Large sequencing depth failed to make sorted-subset sequencing complete, rarefaction showed.

The repertoire was sequenced with immunoSEQ multiplex PCR; TCRdb's copy has only in-frame clones and lacks some. The sample has 500,000 to 700,000 clones, approximately 96% seen once; the top ten hold 0.11%. The naive CD8 subset, CD45RO-negative cells positively selected for CCR7, excluded terminally differentiated effector memory CD45RA+ cells. For this clone: The antigen remains unidentified.

Germline V gene lookup returns CDR1 GTSNPN and CDR2 SVGIG (reference sequence). The CDR3 totals 14 residues. The V end lost 2 bases, the J end lost 4 bases, and 14 bases lay between the germline ends. The TCR comes from a woman aged 25 to 39 in good health. Sequencing was done on a sample of naive CD8+ T cells sorted from blood. The chain has TRBV30 and TRBJ1-2; D may be TRBD1 (5 bases). Here the CDR3 DNA reads TGTGCCTGGAGTTGGGGGACGGCCCTCTATGGCTACACCTTC. Its protein product is CAWSWGTALYGYTF. Combining the CDR3 with reference TRBV30 and TRBJ1-2 gives the whole variable domain SQTIHQWPATLVQPVGSPLSLECTVEGTSNPNLYWYRQAAGRGLQLLFYSVGIGQISSEVPQNLSASRPQDRQFILSSKKLLLSDSGFYLCAWSWGTALYGYTFGSGTRLTVV.